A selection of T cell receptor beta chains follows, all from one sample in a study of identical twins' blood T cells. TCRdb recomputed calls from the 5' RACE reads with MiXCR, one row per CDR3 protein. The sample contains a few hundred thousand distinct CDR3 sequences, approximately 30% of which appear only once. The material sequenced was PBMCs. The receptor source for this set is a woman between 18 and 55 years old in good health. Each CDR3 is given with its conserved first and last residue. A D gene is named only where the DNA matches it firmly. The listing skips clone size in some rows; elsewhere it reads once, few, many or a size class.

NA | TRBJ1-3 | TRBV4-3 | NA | TGCGCCAGCAGCCAAGGGGGAGGAGGAAACACCATATATTTT | CASSQGGGGNTIYF
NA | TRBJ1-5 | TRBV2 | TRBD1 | TGTGCCAGCTCCCGGGACAGGGGAGGAAAGAATCAGCCCAAGCATTTT | CASSRDRGGKNQPKHF
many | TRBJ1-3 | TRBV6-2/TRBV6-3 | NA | TGTGCCAGCAGCCGGACAGCTGGAAACACCATATATTTT | CASSRTAGNTIYF
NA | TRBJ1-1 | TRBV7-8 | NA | TGTGCCAGCAGCTTAGTGAAGTACACTGAAGCTTTCTTT | CASSLVKYTEAFF
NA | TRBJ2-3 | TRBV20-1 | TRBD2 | TGCAGTGCTAGACCGATTAGCGGGGTCCCGGATACGCAGTATTTT | CSARPISGVPDTQYF
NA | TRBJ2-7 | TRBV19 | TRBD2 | TGTGCCAGTATCCCTAGCGGGGGGTCAGTGCACGAGCAGTACTTC | CASIPSGGSVHEQYF
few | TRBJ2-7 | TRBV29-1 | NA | TGCAGCGTTTCGTCGGACACCTACGAGCAGTACTTC | CSVSSDTYEQYF
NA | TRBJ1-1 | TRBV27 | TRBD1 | TGTGCCAGCGGCAAGGGGACAGGGGGAATATTGGAAGCTTTCTTT | CASGKGTGGILEAFF
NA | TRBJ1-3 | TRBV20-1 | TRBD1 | TGCAGTGCTAGTACCGGGACAGGAGTTGGAAACACCGTATATTTT | CSASTGTGVGNTVYF
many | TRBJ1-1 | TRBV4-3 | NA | TGCGCCAGCAGCCAAGGGTCCTCTGAAGCTTTCTTT | CASSQGSSEAFF
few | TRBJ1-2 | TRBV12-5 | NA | TGTGCTAGTGCTCCGGGGGGGCTTGCATATGGCTACACCTTC | CASAPGGLAYGYTF
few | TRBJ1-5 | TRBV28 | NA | TGTGCCAGCAGGAATAGCAATCAGCCCCAGCATTTT | CASRNSNQPQHF
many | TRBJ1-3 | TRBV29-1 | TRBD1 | TGCAGCGCCGGGACAGGAGGAAACACCATATATTTT | CSAGTGGNTIYF
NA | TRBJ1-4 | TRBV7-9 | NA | TGTGCCAGCAGCACGCGTGGAGGGGAAAGTGAAAAACTGTTTTTT | CASSTRGGESEKLFF
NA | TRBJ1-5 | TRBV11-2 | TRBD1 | TGTGCCAGCACCGAAGGACAGGGTAATCAGCCCCAGCATTTT | CASTEGQGNQPQHF
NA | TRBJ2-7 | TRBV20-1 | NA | TGCAGTGCAATCCCCGGTCCCTACTCCTACGAGCAGTACTTC | CSAIPGPYSYEQYF
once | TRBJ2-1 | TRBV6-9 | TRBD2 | TGTGCCAGCAGTTCCGACCGACTAGCGGGAGCCAATGAGCAGTTCTTC | CASSSDRLAGANEQFF
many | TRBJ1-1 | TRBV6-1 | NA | TGTGCCAGCAGAGTAGTAAGAGAAGACTTCAGGTTATCTGAAGCTTTCTTT | CASRVVREDFRLSEAFF
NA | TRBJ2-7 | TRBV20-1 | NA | TGCAGTGCTAGTGCCGTTTTCAAAAGCTCCTACGAGCAGTACTTC | CSASAVFKSSYEQYF
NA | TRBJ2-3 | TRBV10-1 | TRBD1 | TGCGCCAGCAGTGAGCAACCCTGGGACAGACCTAGCACAGATACGCAGTATTTT | CASSEQPWDRPSTDTQYF
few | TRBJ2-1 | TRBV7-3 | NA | TGTGCCAGCAGCTTGGTCTCAAACTCCTACAATGAGCAGTTCTTC | CASSLVSNSYNEQFF
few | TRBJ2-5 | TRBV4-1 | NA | TGCGCCAGCAGCCAAAGGGGGTTTCAAGAGACCCAGTACTTC | CASSQRGFQETQYF
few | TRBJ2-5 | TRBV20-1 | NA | TGCAGTGCTAGGGCGCTAGAAGAGACCCAGTACTTC | CSARALEETQYF
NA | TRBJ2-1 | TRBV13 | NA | TGTGCCAGCCTCGGCGGGTCGAGCTCCTACAATGAGCAGTTCTTC | CASLGGSSSYNEQFF
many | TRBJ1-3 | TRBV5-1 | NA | TGCGCCAGCAGTGGGGTCGCCTCAACGGGTGGAAACACCATATATTTT | CASSGVASTGGNTIYF
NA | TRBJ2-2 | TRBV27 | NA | TGTGCCAGCAGCCCCGCCACCGGGGAGCTGTTTTTT | CASSPATGELFF
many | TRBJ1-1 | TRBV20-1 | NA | TGCAGTGCCCCCGCTGTGAACACTGAAGCTTTCTTT | CSAPAVNTEAFF
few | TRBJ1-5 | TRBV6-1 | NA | TGTGCCAGCGGTGAAGGTCCAGGGAATAGCAATCAGCCCCAGCATTTT | CASGEGPGNSNQPQHF
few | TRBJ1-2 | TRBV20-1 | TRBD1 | TGCAGTGCTGGACGGGACAGAGCTAACTATGGCTACACCTTC | CSAGRDRANYGYTF
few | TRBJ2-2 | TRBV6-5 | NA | TGTGCCAGCAGGACAACAGAACCCCAATCCGGGGAGCTGTTTTTT | CASRTTEPQSGELFF
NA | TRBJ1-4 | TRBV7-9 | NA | TGTGCCAGCAGCTTGGATCGGACGCAACTGTTTTTT | CASSLDRTQLFF
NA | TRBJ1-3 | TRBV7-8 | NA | TGTGCCAGCAGCTCACAGGGTGGGGGAAACACCATATATTTT | CASSSQGGGNTIYF